The clone carrying this T cell receptor (beta chain) was recorded a few times. Its target is not known. TCRdb re-derived calls from the reads in MiXCR, one entry per CDR3 protein. This table has approximately 1,000,000 distinct CDR3 sequences, 31% appearing once. The entry originates in a study of T cell repertoires in cytomegalovirus infection. Overall study context: HLA-B-restricted CMV epitopes that are well studied, plus recently identified HLA-C-restricted ones, were used by the study.

Trimming left V 5 bases short and J 7 bases short, with 2 bases between. The CDR3 totals 9 residues. Per the germline V gene, CDR1 is MNHNS and CDR2 is SASEGT. Study-wide results and limits: Ex vivo, HLA-C-restricted CMV-specific TCR beta clonotypes prevailed over the rest of the response.

The source is a human donor in good health (CMV status not recorded). Some clones in this sample may be carry-over from other donors' samples. V gene TRBV6-1 combines with J gene TRBJ1-1; D is uncertain. The input for sequencing was cultured CD8+ T cells from PBMCs, taken from culture after CMV antigen stimulation. The CDR3 DNA reads TGTGCCAGCAGTCATGAAGCTTTCTTT. Its translation is CASSHEAFF.